This T cell receptor beta chain was observed in a study of T cell repertoires in cytomegalovirus infection. Germline-derived CDR1 and CDR2 are DFQATT and SNEGSKA (reference sequence). With 3 bases removed from V and 4 bases from J, the gap between germline ends came to 13 bases. The length of the CDR3 is 14 residues. One entry per CDR3 protein results from TCRdb running MiXCR on the reads. The table records hundreds of thousands of distinct CDR3 sequences, around 10% of them present only once. This clonotype originated in a human donor in good health (CMV status not recorded). Some clones in this sample may be carry-over from other donors' samples. What was sequenced was PBMCs. The chain couples TRBV20-1 to TRBJ2-1; weak D call: TRBD1 (5 bases). CDR3 coding DNA: TGCAGTGCTAGTGACGGGCAGGGATACAATGAGCAGTTCTTC. This gives the protein CSASDGQGYNEQFF.